What follows describes a single T cell receptor beta chain. This specimen comes from a study of technical replicates of blood from a handful of donors. Generated by immunoSEQ multiplex PCR, the TCRdb table keeps only in-frame clones and is missing some. The table has about 90,000 clones, 85% to 95% seen once. The CDR3 runs 17 residues. Trimming shortened V by 1 base and J by 2 bases, and 17 bases separated the two germline ends. Germline V gene data show CDR1 as SNHLY and CDR2 as FYNNEI. The chain couples TRBV2 to TRBJ1-1, with D possibly TRBD1 on 5 matching bases. The source is a human donor in good health. Sequencing input: T cells isolated from PBMCs. CDR3 bases: TGTGCCAGCAGTGAAGTAGAATGGGGCAGGCTAAACACTGAAGCTTTCTTT. Translation: CASSEVEWGRLNTEAFF.